Here is one T cell receptor (beta chain) with its context. Its antigen is undetermined. The sample is drawn from a study of Ad26.COV2.S vaccination and SARS-CoV-2 variants. Study-wide points: Participants in the vaccine arm had higher spike-specific TCR breadth; placebo recipients had lower. Responses of T cells in total may have been underestimated by the TCR breadth and depth analyses.

The CDR3 is made up of 18 amino acids. Germline CDR1 reads MGHRA; CDR2 reads YSYEKL. V shed 0 bases and J 0 bases; nucleotides not matched to a gene: 11. TCRdb's copy holds only in-frame clones and misses some; the assay was immunoSEQ multiplex PCR. The sample contains hundreds of thousands of clones, roughly 90% of which appear only once. Described treatment: some 20 received Ad26.COV2.S at low or high dose, single or two shots; about five received placebo; per-sample allocation not given. Samples were taken on day 63 after the first vaccine or placebo injection. This clonotype was obtained from a person aged 18-60 years who received the Ad26.COV2.S COVID-19 vaccine or a placebo. This chain links TRBV4-1 with TRBJ2-7; 7 nucleotides match TRBD2. The specimen comprised peripheral blood, sampled in a trial of Ad26.COV2.S vaccine versus placebo. The CDR3 DNA reads as TGCGCCAGCAGCCAAGACGGTCGTGGGAGGGAGGGCTCCTACGAGCAGTACTTC. The encoded protein is CASSQDGRGREGSYEQYF.